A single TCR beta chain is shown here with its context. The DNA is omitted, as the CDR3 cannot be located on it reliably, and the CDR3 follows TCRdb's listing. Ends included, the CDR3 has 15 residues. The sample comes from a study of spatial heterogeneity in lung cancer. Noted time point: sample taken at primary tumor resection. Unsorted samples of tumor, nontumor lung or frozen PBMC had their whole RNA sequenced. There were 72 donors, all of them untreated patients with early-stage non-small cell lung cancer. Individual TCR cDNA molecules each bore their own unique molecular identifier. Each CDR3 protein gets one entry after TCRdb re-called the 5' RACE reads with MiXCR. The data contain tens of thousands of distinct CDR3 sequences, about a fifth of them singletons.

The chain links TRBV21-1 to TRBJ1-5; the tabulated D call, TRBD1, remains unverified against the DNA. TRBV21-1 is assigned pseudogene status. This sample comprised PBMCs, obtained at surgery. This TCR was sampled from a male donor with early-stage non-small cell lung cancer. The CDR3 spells CASSKVGAGNQPQHF.